Below, one TCR beta chain is given with its context. The table lists this clone with a few counts. Its binding antigen is unknown. Base qualities were left out, and no much larger clone turns up one base away. This entry is derived from a study of beta chain features in type 1 diabetes (dated by TCRdb to 2017 to 2018). For context, the study as a whole: Mean age, gender distribution, total cell number and subset yield did not differ between patients and healthy donors. The study compared TCRB repertoires of sorted circulating CD4+ T cell subsets between recently diagnosed type 1 diabetes patients and matched healthy donors. Across all samples, around 99 million sorted cells were examined, and cell number per subset correlated strongly with RNA yield. Naive and central memory subsets were obtained from all 30 or so donors, but regulatory and stem cell-like memory subsets were isolated from only 8 patients and roughly 8 healthy donors. Here is what the overall study found, with its caveats: Patients with type 1 diabetes made fewer insertions and deleted more nucleotides at VDJ recombination sites, implying thymic rearrangement abnormalities. A moderate but significant shortening of TCRB CDR3 length was observed in type 1 diabetes patients in all four CD4+ subsets. Because cDNA rather than genomic DNA was sequenced, highly expressing activated cells could have been over-represented, although no difference in activation and CD3 levels was found between groups. Because the HLA sub-analyses included only small numbers of individuals, any influence of HLA type on TCRB rearrangement was left unresolved. Shorter templates might have been favored by PCR, but patient and control samples were amplified and corrected together, so both groups would have been affected equally by any skew. Naive, central memory and regulatory TCRB repertoires appeared to be more similar among patients than among healthy donors.

At the junction V is shortened by 0 bases and J by 3 bases, with 8 bases in between. The CDR3 spans 14 residues, from the cysteine through the phenylalanine. Just CDR3 DNA is preserved here, 42 bases in frame from base 1. CDR1 and CDR2 (SGHRS, YFSETQ) derive from the germline V gene. From each donor, a single peripheral blood sample of about 100 mL on average was drawn into heparinised tubes. A BD FACSAria II was used to sort naive, central memory, regulatory and stem cell-like memory CD4+ T cells with a panel that included CD45RO, CCR7, CD25, CD127, CD95 and CD27. Every sorted population had a purity above 95%. Right away, PBMCs were isolated by Lymphoprep density gradient centrifugation and were stained directly, with no culture step. To minimize batch effects, samples were stained and sorted in pairs, one healthy donor with one patient per experiment. The High Capacity cDNA Reverse Transcription Kit was used to reverse transcribe all of the isolated RNA, meaning that expressed TCRB transcripts were what got sequenced. Deep immunoSEQ sequencing was applied to naive, central memory and regulatory T cell samples, giving an average of about 3.57 million total reads per sample. After sorted cells were lysed in RLT buffer, RNA was extracted with DNase-treated RNeasy Micro or Mini kits, with the choice depending on cell number. To prevent cross-contamination, every cell subset was processed on its own, while patient and healthy donor samples were processed together. The immunoSEQ multiplex PCR was used to amplify TCRB sequences from cDNA, yielding 87-bp fragments that span the CDR3 region. Amplicons were sequenced on the Illumina HiSeq platform. The study's own analysis went as follows. Synthetic template baselines were used to correct PCR bias computationally, reads within Hamming distance 2 were collapsed, and singletons that could not be merged were discarded. Reads were aligned against IMGT so that V, D and J genes, CDR3 length and insertions or deletions at six rearrangement sites could be assigned. Within each subset, clonotype counts were normalized to sorted cell number, and only after that were true diversity and Gini coefficients computed with the tcR R package. The overlap coefficient, calculated on TCRB nucleotide sequences, was used to quantify repertoire sharing. TCRdb provides this immuneACCESS table in a form limited to in-frame rearrangements. Some clones are lacking; in checked studies, under half of them reflect an unresolved V gene, and why the rest are absent is not known. Clone size and the V and J calls come from that table; the DNA yielded D and trimming. In this sample the table shows some 120,000 clones, roughly 17% of which occur a single time. The top ten hold about 2.4% of the sample.

The V and J segments used are TRBV5-1 and TRBJ2-3; perhaps TRBD2 is the D gene, with 6 bases matching. The sequence came from a man aged 18 to 29 with type 1 diabetes. The specimen sequenced was central memory CD4+ T cells from blood. The DNA sequence is TGCGCCAGCAGCTTGGAGGCGGGGACAGATACGCAGTATTTT. This codes for CASSLEAGTDTQYF.